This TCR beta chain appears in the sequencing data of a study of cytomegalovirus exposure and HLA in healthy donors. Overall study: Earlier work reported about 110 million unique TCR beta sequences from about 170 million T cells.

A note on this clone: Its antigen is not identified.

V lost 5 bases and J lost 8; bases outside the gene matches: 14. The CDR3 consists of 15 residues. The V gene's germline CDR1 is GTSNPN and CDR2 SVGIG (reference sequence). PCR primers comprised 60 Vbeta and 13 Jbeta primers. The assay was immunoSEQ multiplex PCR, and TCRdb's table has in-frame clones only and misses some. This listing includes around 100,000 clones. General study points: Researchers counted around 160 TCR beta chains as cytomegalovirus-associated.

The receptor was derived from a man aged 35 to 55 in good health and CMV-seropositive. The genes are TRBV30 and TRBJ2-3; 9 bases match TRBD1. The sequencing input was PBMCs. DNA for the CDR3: TGTGCCTGGGTGGATTGGGACAGGGAAGGTCCTACGCAGTATTTT. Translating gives CAWVDWDREGPTQYF.